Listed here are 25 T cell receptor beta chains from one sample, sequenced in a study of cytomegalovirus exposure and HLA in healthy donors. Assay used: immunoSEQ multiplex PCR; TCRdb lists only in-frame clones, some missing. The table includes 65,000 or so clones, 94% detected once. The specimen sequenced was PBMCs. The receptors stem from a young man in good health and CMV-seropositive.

The CDR3 loop reads CASRTQGFTDTQYF. As DNA, the CDR3 is TGTGCCAGCAGGACCCAGGGATTCACAGATACGCAGTATTTT. This chain uses TRBV6-1 with TRBJ2-3; the D gene is possibly TRBD1 (5 bases). Germline-derived CDR1 and CDR2 are MNHNS and SASEGT. V gave up 6 bases and J gave up 2 bases, with 12 bases separating them. The CDR3 consists of 14 residues.

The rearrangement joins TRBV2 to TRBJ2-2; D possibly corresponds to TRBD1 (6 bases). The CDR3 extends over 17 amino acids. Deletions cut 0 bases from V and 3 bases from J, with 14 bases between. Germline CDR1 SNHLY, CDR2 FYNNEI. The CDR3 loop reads CASSEALLGAHTGELFF. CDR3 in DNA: TGTGCCAGCAGTGAAGCGCTTCTGGGGGCGCACACCGGGGAGCTGTTTTTT.

The CDR3: CASSLNRDNYGYTF. In DNA, the CDR3 is TGTGCCAGCAGCTTAAACAGGGATAACTATGGCTACACCTTC. This chain joins TRBV7-6 and TRBJ1-2, with a tentative D call TRBD1 (6 bases). The CDR3 covers 14 residues. In germline, CDR1 is SGHVS, CDR2 FNYEAQ. The V and J ends lost 2 bases and 1 base respectively, with 8 bases between them.

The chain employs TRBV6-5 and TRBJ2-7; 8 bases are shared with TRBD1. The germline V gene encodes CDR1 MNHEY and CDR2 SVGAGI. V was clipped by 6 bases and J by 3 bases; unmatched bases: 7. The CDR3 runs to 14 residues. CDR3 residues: CASSIRTGLYEQYF. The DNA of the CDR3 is TGTGCCAGCAGCATAAGGACAGGGCTCTACGAGCAGTACTTC.

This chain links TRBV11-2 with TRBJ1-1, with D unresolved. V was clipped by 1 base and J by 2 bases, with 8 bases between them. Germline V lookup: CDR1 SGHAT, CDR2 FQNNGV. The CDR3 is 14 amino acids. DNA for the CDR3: TGTGCCAGCAGCTTAGGGGGAGTTAACACTGAAGCTTTCTTT. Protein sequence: CASSLGGVNTEAFF.

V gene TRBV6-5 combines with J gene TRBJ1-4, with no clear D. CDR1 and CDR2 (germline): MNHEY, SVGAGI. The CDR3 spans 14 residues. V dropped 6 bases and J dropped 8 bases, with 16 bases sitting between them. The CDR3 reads CASSLSDNEEKLFF. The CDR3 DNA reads TGTGCCAGCAGCCTCTCAGACAATGAAGAAAAACTGTTTTTT.

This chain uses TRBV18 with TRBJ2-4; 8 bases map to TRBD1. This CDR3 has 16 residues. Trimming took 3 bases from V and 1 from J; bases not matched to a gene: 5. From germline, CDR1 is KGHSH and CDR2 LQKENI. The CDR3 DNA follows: TGTGCCAGCTCACCGTGGGACAGGATGGCCAAAAACATTCAGTACTTC. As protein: CASSPWDRMAKNIQYF. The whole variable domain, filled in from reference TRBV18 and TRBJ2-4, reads NAGVMQNPRHLVRRRGQEARLRCSPMKGHSHVYWYRQLPEEGLKFMVYLQKENIIDESGMPKERFSAEFPKEGPSILRIQQVVRGDSAAYFCASSPWDRMAKNIQYFGAGTRLSVL.

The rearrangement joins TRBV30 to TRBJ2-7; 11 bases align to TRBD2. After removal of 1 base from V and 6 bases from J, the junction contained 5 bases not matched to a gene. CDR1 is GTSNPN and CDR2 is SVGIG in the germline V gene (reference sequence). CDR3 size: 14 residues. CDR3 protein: CAWSELAGESEQYF. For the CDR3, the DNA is TGTGCCTGGAGTGAACTAGCGGGAGAAAGCGAGCAGTACTTC.

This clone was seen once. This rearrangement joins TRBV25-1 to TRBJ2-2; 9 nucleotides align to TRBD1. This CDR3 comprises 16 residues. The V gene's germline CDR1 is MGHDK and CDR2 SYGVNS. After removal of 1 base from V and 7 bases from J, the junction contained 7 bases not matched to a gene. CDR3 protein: CASSEWGTGTIGELFF. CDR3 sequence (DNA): TGTGCCAGCAGTGAATGGGGGACAGGGACCATCGGGGAGCTGTTTTTT.

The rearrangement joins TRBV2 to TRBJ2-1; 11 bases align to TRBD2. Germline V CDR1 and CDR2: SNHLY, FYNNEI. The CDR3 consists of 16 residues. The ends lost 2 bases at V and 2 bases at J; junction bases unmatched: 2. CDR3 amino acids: CASSELTSGTYNEQFF. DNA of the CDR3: TGTGCCAGCAGTGAATTGACTAGCGGGACCTACAATGAGCAGTTCTTC.

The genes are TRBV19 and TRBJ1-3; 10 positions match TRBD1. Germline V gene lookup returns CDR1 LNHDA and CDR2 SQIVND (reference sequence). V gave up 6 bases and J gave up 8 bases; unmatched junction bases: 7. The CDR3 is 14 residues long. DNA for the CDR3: TGTGCCAGTAGATCCTCAGGACAGGGGGACACCATATATTTT. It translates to CASRSSGQGDTIYF.

In DNA, the CDR3 is TGTGCCAGCAGCTTGGGGGAGGCCCTCTCTGGAAACACCATATATTTT. It translates to CASSLGEALSGNTIYF. This rearrangement joins TRBV5-6 to TRBJ1-3; no clear D gene. The CDR3 is 16 residues long. Per germline, CDR1 SGHDT and CDR2 YYEEEE. V lost 0 bases, J lost 0 bases, and 10 bases lay in between.

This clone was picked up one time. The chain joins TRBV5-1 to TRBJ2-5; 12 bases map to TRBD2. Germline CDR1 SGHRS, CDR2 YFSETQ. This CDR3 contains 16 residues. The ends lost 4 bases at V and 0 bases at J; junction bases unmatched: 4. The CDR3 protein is CASSPTSGGHQETQYF. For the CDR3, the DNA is TGCGCCAGCAGCCCGACTAGCGGGGGCCACCAAGAGACCCAGTACTTC.

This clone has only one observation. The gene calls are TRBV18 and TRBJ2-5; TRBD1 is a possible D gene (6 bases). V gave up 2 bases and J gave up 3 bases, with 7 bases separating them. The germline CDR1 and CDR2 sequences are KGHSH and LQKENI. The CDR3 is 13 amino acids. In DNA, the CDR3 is TGTGCCAGCTCACCAGGACAGAAAGAGACCCAGTACTTC. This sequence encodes CASSPGQKETQYF.

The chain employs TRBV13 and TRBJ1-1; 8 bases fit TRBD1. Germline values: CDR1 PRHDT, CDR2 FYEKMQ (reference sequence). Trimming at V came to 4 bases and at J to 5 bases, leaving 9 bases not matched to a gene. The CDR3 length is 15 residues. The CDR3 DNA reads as TGTGCCAGCAGCTCGGGTGGGACAGGACGAACTGAAGCTTTCTTT. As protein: CASSSGGTGRTEAFF.

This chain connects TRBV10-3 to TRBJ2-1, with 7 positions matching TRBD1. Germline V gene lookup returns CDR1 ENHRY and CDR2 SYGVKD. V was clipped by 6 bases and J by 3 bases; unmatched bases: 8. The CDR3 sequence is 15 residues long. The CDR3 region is CAIRNPGQSYNEQFF. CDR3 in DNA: TGTGCCATCAGAAACCCGGGACAGAGCTACAATGAGCAGTTCTTC.

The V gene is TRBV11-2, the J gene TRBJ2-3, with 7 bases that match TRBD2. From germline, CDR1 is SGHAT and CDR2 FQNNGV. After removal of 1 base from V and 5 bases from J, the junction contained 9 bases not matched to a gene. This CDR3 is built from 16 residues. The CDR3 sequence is CASSLVGRESGDTQYF. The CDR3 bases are TGTGCCAGCAGCTTAGTAGGGCGGGAGTCGGGAGATACGCAGTATTTT.

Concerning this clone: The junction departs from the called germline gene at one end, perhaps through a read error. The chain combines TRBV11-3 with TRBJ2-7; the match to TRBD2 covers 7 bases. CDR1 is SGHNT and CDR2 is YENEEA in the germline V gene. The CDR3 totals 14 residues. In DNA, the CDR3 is TGTGCCAGCAGCTTAGATGAAGGGGCGGGGGATCCCCACTTC. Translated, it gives CASSLDEGAGDPHF.

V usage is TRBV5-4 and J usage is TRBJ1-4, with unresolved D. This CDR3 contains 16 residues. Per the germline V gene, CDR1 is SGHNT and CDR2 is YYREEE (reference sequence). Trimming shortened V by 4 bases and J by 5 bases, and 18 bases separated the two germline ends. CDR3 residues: CASSNYPSGMNEKLFF. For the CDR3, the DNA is TGTGCCAGCAGCAACTACCCCTCCGGGATGAATGAAAAACTGTTTTTT.

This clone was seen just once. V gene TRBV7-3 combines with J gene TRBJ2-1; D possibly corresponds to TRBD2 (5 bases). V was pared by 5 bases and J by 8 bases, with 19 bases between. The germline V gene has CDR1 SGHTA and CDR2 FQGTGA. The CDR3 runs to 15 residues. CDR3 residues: CASSPSIGGSHEQFF. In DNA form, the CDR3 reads TGTGCCAGCAGCCCGTCCATTGGCGGGTCCCATGAGCAGTTCTTC.

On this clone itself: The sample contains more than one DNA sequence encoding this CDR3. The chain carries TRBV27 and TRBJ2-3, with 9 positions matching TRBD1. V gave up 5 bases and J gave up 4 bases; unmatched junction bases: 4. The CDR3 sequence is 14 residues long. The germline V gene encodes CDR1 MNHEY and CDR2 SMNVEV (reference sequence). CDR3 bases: TGTGCCAGCAGTCTCACAGGGGGCCCAGATACGCAGTATTTT. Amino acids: CASSLTGGPDTQYF.

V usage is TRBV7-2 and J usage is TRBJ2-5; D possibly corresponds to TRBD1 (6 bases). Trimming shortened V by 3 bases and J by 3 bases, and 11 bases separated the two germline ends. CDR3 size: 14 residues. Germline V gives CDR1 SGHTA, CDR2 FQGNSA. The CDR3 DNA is TGTGCCAGCAGCTTGTCTAGGGACAAAGAGACCCAGTACTTC. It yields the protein CASSLSRDKETQYF.

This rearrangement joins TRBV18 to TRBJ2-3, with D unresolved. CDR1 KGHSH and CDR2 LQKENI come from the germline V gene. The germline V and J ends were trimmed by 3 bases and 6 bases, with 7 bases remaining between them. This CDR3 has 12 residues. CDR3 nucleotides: TGTGCCAGCTCACCTCCTTTGGATACGCAGTATTTT. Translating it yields CASSPPLDTQYF.

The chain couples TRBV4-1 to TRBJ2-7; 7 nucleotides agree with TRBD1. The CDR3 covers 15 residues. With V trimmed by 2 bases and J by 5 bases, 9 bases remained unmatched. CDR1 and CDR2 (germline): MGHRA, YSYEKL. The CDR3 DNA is TGCGCCAGCAGCCAAAAGACAGGGAACACCCACGAGCAGTACTTC. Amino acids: CASSQKTGNTHEQYF.

Written as DNA, the CDR3 is TGTGCCAGCAGCCCGACTAGCGGGAACGCTCCCTACGAGCAGTACTTC. It encodes CASSPTSGNAPYEQYF. V gene TRBV27 combines with J gene TRBJ2-7; the match to TRBD2 covers 11 bases. Germline CDR1 reads MNHEY; CDR2 reads SMNVEV (reference sequence). There are 16 residues in the CDR3. The V and J ends lost 6 bases and 2 bases, in that order; junction bases with no gene match: 9.